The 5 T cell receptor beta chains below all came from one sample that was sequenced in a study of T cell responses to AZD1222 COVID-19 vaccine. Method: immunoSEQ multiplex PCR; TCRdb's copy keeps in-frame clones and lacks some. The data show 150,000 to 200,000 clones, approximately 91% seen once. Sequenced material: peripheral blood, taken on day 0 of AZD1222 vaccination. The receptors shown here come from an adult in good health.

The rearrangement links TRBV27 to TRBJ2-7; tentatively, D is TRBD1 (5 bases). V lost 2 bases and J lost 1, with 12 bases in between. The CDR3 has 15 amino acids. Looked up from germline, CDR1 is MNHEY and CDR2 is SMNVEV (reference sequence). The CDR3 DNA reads TGTGCCAGCAGTTTACGGCAGGGATTTTCCTACGAGCAGTACTTC. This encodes CASSLRQGFSYEQYF.

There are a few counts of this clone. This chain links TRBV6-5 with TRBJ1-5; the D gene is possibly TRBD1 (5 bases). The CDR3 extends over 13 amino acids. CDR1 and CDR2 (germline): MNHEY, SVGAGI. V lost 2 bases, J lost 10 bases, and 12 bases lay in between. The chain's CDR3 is CASSYGARDPQHF. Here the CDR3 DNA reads TGTGCCAGCAGTTACGGAGCTCGGGACCCCCAGCATTTT.

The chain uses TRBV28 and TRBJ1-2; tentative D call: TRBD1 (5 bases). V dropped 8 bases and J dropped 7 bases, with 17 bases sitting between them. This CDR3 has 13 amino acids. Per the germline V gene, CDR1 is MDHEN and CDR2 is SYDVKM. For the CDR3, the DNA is TGTGCCAGCGAAGGGGAAGGGGTTGGTGGCTACACCTTC. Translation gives CASEGEGVGGYTF.

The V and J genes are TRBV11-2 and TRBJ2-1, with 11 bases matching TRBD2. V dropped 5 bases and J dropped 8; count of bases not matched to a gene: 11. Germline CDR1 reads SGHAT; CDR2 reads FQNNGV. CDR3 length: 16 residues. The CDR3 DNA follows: TGTGCCAGCAGCCGAAAACTAGCGGGAGTTAATCATGAGCAGTTCTTC. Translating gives CASSRKLAGVNHEQFF.

In DNA form, the CDR3 reads TGCAGCGCCAACTCCGCGTGGGAGACCCAGTACTTC. Protein sequence: CSANSAWETQYF. The rearrangement links TRBV29-1 to TRBJ2-5; D not certain. Germline V gene data show CDR1 as SQVTM and CDR2 as ANQGSEA. This CDR3 is built from 12 residues. Trimming took 7 bases from V and 5 from J, leaving 14 bases between them.